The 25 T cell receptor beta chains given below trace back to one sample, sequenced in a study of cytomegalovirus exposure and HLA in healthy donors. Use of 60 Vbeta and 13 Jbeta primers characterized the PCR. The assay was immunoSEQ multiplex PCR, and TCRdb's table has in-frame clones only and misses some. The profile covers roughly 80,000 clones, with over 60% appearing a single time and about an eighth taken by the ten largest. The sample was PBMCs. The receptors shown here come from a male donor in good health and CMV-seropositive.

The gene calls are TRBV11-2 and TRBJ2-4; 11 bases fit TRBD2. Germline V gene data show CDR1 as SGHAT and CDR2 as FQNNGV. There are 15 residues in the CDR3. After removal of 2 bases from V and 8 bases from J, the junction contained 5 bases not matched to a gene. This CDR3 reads CASSLMSSGRDIQYF. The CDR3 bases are TGTGCCAGCAGCTTAATGAGTAGCGGGAGGGACATTCAGTACTTC. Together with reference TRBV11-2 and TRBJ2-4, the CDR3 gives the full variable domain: EAGVAQSPRYKIIEKRQSVAFWCNPISGHATLYWYQQILGQGPKLLIQFQNNGVVDDSQLPKDRFSAERLKGVDSTLKIQPAKLEDSAVYLCASSLMSSGRDIQYFGAGTRLSVL.

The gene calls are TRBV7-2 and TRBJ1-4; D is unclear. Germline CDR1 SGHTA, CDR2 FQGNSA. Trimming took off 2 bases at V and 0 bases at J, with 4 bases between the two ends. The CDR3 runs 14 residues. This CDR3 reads CASSLTSTNEKLFF. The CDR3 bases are TGTGCCAGCAGCTTAACTTCAACTAATGAAAAACTGTTTTTT.

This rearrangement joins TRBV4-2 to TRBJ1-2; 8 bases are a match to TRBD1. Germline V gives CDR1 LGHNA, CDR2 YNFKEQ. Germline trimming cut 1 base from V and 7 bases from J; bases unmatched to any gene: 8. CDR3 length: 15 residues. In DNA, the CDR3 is TGTGCCAGCAGCCAAGCCATGGGACAGGTTCTTGGCTACACCTTC. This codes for CASSQAMGQVLGYTF.

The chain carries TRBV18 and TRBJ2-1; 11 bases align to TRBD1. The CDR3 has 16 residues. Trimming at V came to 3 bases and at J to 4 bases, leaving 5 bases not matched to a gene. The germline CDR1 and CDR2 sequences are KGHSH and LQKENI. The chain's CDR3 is CASSPRDRGVYNEQFF. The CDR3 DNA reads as TGTGCCAGCTCACCTAGGGACAGGGGGGTTTACAATGAGCAGTTCTTC.

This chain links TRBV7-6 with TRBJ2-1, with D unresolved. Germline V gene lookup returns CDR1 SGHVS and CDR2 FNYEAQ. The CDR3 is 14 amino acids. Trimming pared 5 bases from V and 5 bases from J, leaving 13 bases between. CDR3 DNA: TGTGCCAGCAGCCTCCAGCGTCAGCACAATGAGCAGTTCTTC. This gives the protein CASSLQRQHNEQFF.

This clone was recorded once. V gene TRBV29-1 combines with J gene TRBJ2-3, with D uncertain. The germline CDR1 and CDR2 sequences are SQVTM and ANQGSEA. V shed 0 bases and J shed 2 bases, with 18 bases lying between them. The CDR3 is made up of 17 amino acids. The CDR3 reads CSVEDIPIRSPTDTQYF. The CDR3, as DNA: TGCAGCGTTGAAGATATCCCCATTCGGTCCCCCACAGATACGCAGTATTTT.

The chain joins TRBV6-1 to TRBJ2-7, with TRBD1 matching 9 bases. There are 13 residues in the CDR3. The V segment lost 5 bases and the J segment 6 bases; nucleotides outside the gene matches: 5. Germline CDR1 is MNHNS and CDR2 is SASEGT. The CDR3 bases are TGTGCCAGCAGTAGGGACAGGGCTACCGAGCAGTACTTC. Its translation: CASSRDRATEQYF.

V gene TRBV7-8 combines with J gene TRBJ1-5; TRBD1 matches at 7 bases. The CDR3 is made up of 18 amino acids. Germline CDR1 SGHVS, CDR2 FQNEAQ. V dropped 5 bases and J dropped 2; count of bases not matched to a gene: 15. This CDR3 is CASSPLRGRAYGNQPQHF. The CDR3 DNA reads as TGTGCCAGCAGCCCTCTTAGGGGGCGCGCCTATGGCAATCAGCCCCAGCATTTT.

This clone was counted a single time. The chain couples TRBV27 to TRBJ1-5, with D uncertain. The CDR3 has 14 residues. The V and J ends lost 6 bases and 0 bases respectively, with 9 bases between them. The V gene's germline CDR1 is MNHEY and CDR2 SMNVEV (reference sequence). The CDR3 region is CASRRDVSNQPQHF. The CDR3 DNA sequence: TGTGCCAGCAGGAGAGATGTTAGCAATCAGCCCCAGCATTTT.

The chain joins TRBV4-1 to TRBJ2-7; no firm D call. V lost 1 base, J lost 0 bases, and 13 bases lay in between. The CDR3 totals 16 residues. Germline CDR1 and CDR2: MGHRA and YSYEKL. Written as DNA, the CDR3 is TGCGCCAGCAGCCAAGGGGCCCCAGCCAGCTCCTACGAGCAGTACTTC. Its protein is CASSQGAPASSYEQYF.

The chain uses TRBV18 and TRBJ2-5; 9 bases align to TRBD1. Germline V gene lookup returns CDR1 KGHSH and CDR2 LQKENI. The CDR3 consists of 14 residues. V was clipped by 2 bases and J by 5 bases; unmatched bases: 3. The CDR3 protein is CASSPGTGKETQYF. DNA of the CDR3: TGTGCCAGCTCACCAGGGACAGGGAAGGAGACCCAGTACTTC.

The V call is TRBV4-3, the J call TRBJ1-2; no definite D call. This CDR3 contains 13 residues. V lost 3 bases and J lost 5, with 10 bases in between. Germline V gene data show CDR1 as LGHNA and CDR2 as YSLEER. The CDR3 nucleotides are TGCGCCAGCAGCCATCACGGGATATATGGCTACACCTTC. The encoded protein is CASSHHGIYGYTF.

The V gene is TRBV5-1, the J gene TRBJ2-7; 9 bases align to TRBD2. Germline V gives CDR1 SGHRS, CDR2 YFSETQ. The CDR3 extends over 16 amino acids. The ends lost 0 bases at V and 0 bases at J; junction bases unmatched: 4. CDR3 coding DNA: TGCGCCAGCAGCTTGGGAGGGACTAGCATCTCCTACGAGCAGTACTTC. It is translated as CASSLGGTSISYEQYF. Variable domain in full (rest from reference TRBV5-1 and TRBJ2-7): KAGVTQTPRYLIKTRGQQVTLSCSPISGHRSVSWYQQTPGQGLQFLFEYFSETQRNKGNFPGRFSGRQFSNSRSEMNVSTLELGDSALYLCASSLGGTSISYEQYFGPGTRLTVT.

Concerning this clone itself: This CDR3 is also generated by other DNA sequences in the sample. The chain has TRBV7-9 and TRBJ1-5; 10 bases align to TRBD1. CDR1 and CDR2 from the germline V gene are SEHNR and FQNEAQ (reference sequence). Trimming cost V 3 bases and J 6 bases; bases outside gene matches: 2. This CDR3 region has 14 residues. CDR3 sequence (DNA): TGTGCCAGCAGCTTGGGACAGGGGATTCAGCCCCAGCATTTT. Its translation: CASSLGQGIQPQHF.

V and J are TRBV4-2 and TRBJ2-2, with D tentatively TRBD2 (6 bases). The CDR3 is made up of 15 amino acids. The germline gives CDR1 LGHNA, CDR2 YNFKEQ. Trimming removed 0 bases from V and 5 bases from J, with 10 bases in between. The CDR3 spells CASSQERGGTGELFF. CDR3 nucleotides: TGTGCCAGCAGCCAAGAAAGGGGAGGTACCGGGGAGCTGTTTTTT.

For the CDR3, the DNA is TGTGCCAGCACTTCTTCCAGGGGTAGTGGCTACACCTTC. Encoded protein: CASTSSRGSGYTF. This chain links TRBV7-9 with TRBJ1-2, with D perhaps TRBD1 (6 bases). This CDR3 spans 13 amino acids. The germline V and J ends were trimmed by 7 bases and 7 bases, with 16 bases remaining between them. CDR1 SEHNR and CDR2 FQNEAQ come from the germline V gene (reference sequence).

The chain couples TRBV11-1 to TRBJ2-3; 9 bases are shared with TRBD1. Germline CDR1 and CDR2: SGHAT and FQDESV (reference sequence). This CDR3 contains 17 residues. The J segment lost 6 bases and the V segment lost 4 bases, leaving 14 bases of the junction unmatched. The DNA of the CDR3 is TGTGCCAGCAGCTCGCACGCCGCCGGGACAGGGTTCGATACGCAGTATTTT. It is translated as CASSSHAAGTGFDTQYF.

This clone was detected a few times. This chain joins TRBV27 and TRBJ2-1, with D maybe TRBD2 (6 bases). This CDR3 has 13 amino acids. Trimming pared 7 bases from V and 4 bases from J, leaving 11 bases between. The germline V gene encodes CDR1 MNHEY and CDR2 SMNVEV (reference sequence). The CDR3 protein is CASIRERYNEQFF. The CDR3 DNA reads TGTGCCAGCATCCGGGAGAGGTACAATGAGCAGTTCTTC.

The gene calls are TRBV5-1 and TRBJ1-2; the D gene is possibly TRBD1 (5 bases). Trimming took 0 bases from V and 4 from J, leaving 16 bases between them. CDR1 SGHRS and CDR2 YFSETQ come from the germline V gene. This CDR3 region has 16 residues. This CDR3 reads CASSLEAGRGTYGYTF. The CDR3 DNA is TGCGCCAGCAGCTTGGAGGCAGGGAGGGGAACCTATGGCTACACCTTC.

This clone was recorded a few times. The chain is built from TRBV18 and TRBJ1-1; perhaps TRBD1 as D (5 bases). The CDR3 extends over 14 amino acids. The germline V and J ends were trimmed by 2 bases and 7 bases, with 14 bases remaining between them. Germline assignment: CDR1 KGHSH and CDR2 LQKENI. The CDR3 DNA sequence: TGTGCCAGCTCACCAGGTGCGGGGCAAATTGAAGCTTTCTTT. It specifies CASSPGAGQIEAFF. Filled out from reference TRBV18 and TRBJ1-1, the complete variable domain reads NAGVMQNPRHLVRRRGQEARLRCSPMKGHSHVYWYRQLPEEGLKFMVYLQKENIIDESGMPKERFSAEFPKEGPSILRIQQVVRGDSAAYFCASSPGAGQIEAFFGQGTRLTVV.

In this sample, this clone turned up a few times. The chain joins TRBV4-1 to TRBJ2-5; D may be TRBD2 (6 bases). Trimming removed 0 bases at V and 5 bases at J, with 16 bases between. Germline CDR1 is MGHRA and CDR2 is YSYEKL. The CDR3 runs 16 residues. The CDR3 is CASSQDRRVGRETQYF. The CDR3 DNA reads TGCGCCAGCAGCCAAGATAGGAGGGTTGGTCGGGAGACCCAGTACTTC.

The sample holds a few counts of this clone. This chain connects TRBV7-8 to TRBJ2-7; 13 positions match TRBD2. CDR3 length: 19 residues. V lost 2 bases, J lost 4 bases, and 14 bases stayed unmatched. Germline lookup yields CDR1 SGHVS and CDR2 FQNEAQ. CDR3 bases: TGTGCCAGCAGCTTAATCCACGCGACTAGCGGGGGGACCCGATACGAGCAGTACTTC. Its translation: CASSLIHATSGGTRYEQYF.

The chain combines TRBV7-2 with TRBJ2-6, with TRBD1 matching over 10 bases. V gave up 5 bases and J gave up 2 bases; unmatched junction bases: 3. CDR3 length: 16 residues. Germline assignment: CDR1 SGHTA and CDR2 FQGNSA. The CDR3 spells CASSRGQGAGANVLTF. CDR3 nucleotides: TGTGCCAGCAGCCGAGGACAGGGGGCTGGGGCCAACGTCCTGACTTTC.

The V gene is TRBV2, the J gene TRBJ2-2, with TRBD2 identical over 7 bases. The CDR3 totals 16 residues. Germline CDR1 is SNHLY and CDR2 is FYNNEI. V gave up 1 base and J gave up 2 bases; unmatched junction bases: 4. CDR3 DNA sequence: TGTGCCAGCAGTGAAGTTGGCGGGGGAAACACCGGGGAGCTGTTTTTT. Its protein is CASSEVGGGNTGELFF.

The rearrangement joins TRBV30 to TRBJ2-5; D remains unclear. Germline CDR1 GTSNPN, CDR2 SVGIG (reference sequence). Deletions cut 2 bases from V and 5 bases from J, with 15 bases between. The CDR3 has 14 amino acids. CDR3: CAWSLRPRIETQYF. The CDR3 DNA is TGTGCCTGGAGTCTACGGCCGCGGATCGAGACCCAGTACTTC.